The 24 T cell receptor beta chains reported below all come from one sample, sequenced in a study of human T cells and chemical hapten exposure. The time point denotes: patch test 1, 2 weeks after DPC sensitization. Treatment meaning: therapeutic diphenylcyclopropenone sensitization with weekly scalp DPC. TCRdb reprocessed the RACE reads via MiXCR and lists one record per CDR3 protein. The sample includes about 380,000 distinct CDR3 sequences, nearly 5% of them seen just once. The starting material was whole blood, obtained in connection with sensitization to the hapten diphenylcyclopropenone (DPC). The receptors stem from a woman aged 45-59 years with alopecia areata. Some clones in this sample may be carry-over from other donors' samples.

This clonotype occurred many times. The chain carries TRBV29-1 and TRBJ2-5; tentatively, D is TRBD2 (7 bases). The CDR3 length is 14 residues. Germline CDR1 SQVTM, CDR2 ANQGSEA. Trimming removed 4 bases at V and 5 bases at J, with 17 bases between. The CDR3 DNA is TGCAGCGTTGGAACTTCGGGGGGCCATGAGACCCAGTACTTC. It is translated as CSVGTSGGHETQYF.

The chain has TRBV7-9 and TRBJ1-1; tentative D call: TRBD1 (5 bases). There are 11 residues in the CDR3. V lost 8 bases and J lost 3, with 7 bases in between. The V gene's germline CDR1 is SEHNR and CDR2 FQNEAQ (reference sequence). CDR3 loop: CASGGDTEAFF. CDR3 bases: TGTGCCAGCGGGGGGGACACTGAAGCTTTCTTT.

This clonotype occurred many times. The chain couples TRBV10-3 to TRBJ1-4; D is undetermined. The CDR3 spans 17 residues. Germline V gene sequence: CDR1 ENHRY, CDR2 SYGVKD. Trimming left V 0 bases short and J 5 bases short, with 16 bases between. The CDR3 loop is CAISESTRSSLNEKLFF. The CDR3 DNA is TGTGCCATCAGTGAGTCGACTCGGAGTTCCCTAAATGAAAAACTGTTTTTT.

The rearrangement links TRBV15 to TRBJ2-3; 9 bases match TRBD1. Germline CDR1 reads LNHNV; CDR2 reads YYDKDF (reference sequence). Losses at the gene ends were 4 bases for V and 2 bases for J; bases not matched to a gene: 7. This CDR3 comprises 16 residues. The DNA for the CDR3 is TGTGCCACCAGCACTGGGACAGGGAGGTACACAGATACGCAGTATTTT. Its protein is CATSTGTGRYTDTQYF.

At least ten counts were recorded for this clonotype. The rearrangement uses TRBV7-2 and TRBJ2-5; D is possibly TRBD1 (7 bases). V lost 6 bases to trimming and J lost 3 bases, with 20 bases between them. The CDR3 is made up of 16 amino acids. The germline CDR1 and CDR2 sequences are SGHTA and FQGNSA. The CDR3 here is CASRRTQGSGEETQYF. For the CDR3, the DNA is TGTGCCAGCAGGCGAACACAGGGGTCGGGGGAAGAGACCCAGTACTTC.

Many counts were recorded for this clonotype. The gene calls are TRBV30 and TRBJ2-5; TRBD1 aligns across 7 bases. CDR3 length equals 12 residues. J gave up 4 bases and V 2 bases, and 1 base lay outside the gene matches. The germline V gene has CDR1 GTSNPN and CDR2 SVGIG (reference sequence). CDR3 nucleotide sequence: TGTGCCTGGAGTCGACAGGGAGAGACCCAGTACTTC. It encodes CAWSRQGETQYF.

The V and J genes are TRBV29-1 and TRBJ2-7; 7 nucleotides match TRBD1. In germline, CDR1 is SQVTM, CDR2 ANQGSEA. CDR3 size: 14 residues. The V and J ends lost 7 bases and 0 bases, in that order; junction bases with no gene match: 9. The CDR3 coding sequence is TGCAGCGCTGATACAGGGGACCCCTCCTACGAGCAGTACTTC. It specifies CSADTGDPSYEQYF.

This clonotype was found many times. J is TRBJ2-1 and V is TRBV4-3; 11 bases agree with TRBD2. V lost 3 bases to trimming and J lost 5 bases; unmatched junction nucleotides: 6. Germline CDR1 is LGHNA and CDR2 is YSLEER. The CDR3 sequence is 16 residues long. The CDR3 sequence is CASSHELAGVNNEQFF. Here the CDR3 DNA reads TGCGCCAGCAGCCACGAACTAGCGGGAGTGAACAATGAGCAGTTCTTC.

In its sample, this clonotype was seen many times. The junction and the germline gene differ at one end; a read error may be behind it. J is TRBJ1-6 and V is TRBV5-1; D is undetermined. Germline-derived CDR1 and CDR2 are SGHRS and YFSETQ. The CDR3 has 15 amino acids. CDR3 sequence: CASSLGSSYNSPLHF. The CDR3 nucleotides are TGTGCCAGCAGCTTGGGGAGCTCCTATAATTCACCCCTCCACTTT.

The chain links TRBV5-1 to TRBJ2-7; 10 positions agree with TRBD1. V shed 3 bases and J 3 bases; nucleotides not matched to a gene: 3. There are 14 residues in the CDR3. The germline V gene encodes CDR1 SGHRS and CDR2 YFSETQ. The CDR3 loop reads CASSYRDRGYEQYF. Written as DNA, the CDR3 is TGCGCCAGCAGCTACCGGGACAGGGGCTACGAGCAGTACTTC.

This clonotype was observed many times. This chain joins TRBV29-1 and TRBJ2-6; the D is unclear. This CDR3 spans 15 amino acids. Germline-derived CDR1 and CDR2 are SQVTM and ANQGSEA. V was cut by 7 bases and J by 4 bases, with 17 bases left in between. In nucleotides, the CDR3 is TGCAGCGCCAGCGCCGCCACATCGGGGGCCAACGTCCTGACTTTC. It specifies CSASAATSGANVLTF.

This clonotype showed up just a few times. The chain is built from TRBV28 and TRBJ2-7; D is tentatively TRBD1 or TRBD2 (5 bases each). V was clipped by 3 bases and J by 2 bases, with 11 bases between them. This CDR3 has 14 residues. The germline V gene encodes CDR1 MDHEN and CDR2 SYDVKM. The CDR3 spells CASSFPREPYEQYF. As DNA, the CDR3 is TGTGCCAGCAGTTTCCCCAGGGAGCCCTACGAGCAGTACTTC.

This clonotype was seen more than once but under ten times. J is TRBJ2-1 and V is TRBV12-3 or TRBV12-4, with D perhaps TRBD2 (5 bases). There are 12 residues in the CDR3. The V end lost 7 bases, the J end lost 7 bases, and 11 bases lay between the germline ends. The CDR3 sequence is CASNGVGNEQFF. The CDR3 coding sequence is TGTGCCAGCAACGGGGTTGGGAATGAGCAGTTCTTC.

This clonotype has at least ten counts. The chain uses TRBV7-9 and TRBJ2-3; 8 bases map to TRBD1. Germline V gene lookup returns CDR1 SEHNR and CDR2 FQNEAQ (reference sequence). V was pared by 5 bases and J by 4 bases, with 14 bases of the junction left unmatched. The CDR3 contains 17 residues. The CDR3 sequence is CASSPPWVRGPADTQYF. CDR3 sequence (DNA): TGTGCCAGCAGCCCCCCCTGGGTCAGGGGGCCGGCAGATACGCAGTATTTT.

The chain joins TRBV4-2 to TRBJ2-3, with D hard to call. The V gene lost 0 bases and the J gene lost 6 bases, with 10 bases spanning the gap. This CDR3 region has 14 residues. Germline values: CDR1 LGHNA, CDR2 YNFKEQ. The CDR3 DNA follows: TGTGCCAGCAGCCAAGATCCAGAAACGGATACGCAGTATTTT. It encodes CASSQDPETDTQYF.

The chain recombines TRBV27 with TRBJ2-1; 10 bases are a match to TRBD2. The length of the CDR3 is 16 residues. V was clipped by 7 bases and J by 8 bases; unmatched bases: 14. Germline CDR1 MNHEY, CDR2 SMNVEV (reference sequence). The CDR3 coding sequence is TGTGCCAGCAACCGACTAGCGGGCCTAGAACGGCATGAGCAGTTCTTC. Its protein is CASNRLAGLERHEQFF.

This clonotype was observed many times. The J gene is TRBJ2-1, the V gene TRBV30; perhaps TRBD2 as D (5 bases). Trimming took 2 bases from V and 8 from J, leaving 10 bases between them. Germline V gene lookup returns CDR1 GTSNPN and CDR2 SVGIG (reference sequence). This CDR3 region has 12 residues. CDR3 DNA: TGTGCCTGGAGTCTGGGAGCCGATGAGCAGTTCTTC. It yields the protein CAWSLGADEQFF.

The sample holds many counts of this clonotype. The chain is built from TRBV7-2 and TRBJ2-5; D is perhaps TRBD1 or TRBD2 (7 bases each). Trimming cost V 4 bases and J 5 bases, with 14 bases left between them. The CDR3 spans 14 residues. Germline V CDR1 and CDR2: SGHTA, FQGNSA. CDR3 amino acids: CASSSQGGEETQYF. Written as DNA, the CDR3 is TGTGCCAGCAGCTCCCAGGGGGGGGAGGAGACCCAGTACTTC.

V is TRBV13 and J is TRBJ1-3; D ambiguous. This CDR3 is built from 16 residues. Trimming shortened V by 0 bases and J by 2 bases, and 11 bases separated the two germline ends. CDR1 and CDR2 from the germline V gene are PRHDT and FYEKMQ (reference sequence). The CDR3 sequence is CASSLGSGAPGNTIYF. CDR3 DNA sequence: TGTGCCAGCAGCTTAGGTAGCGGCGCGCCTGGAAACACCATATATTTT.

This clonotype showed up many times. The chain joins TRBV5-1 to TRBJ1-6; a weak D match, TRBD1 (5 bases). V was cut by 0 bases and J by 7 bases, with 14 bases left in between. The germline CDR1 and CDR2 sequences are SGHRS and YFSETQ. The CDR3 spans 16 residues. As DNA, the CDR3 is TGCGCCAGCAGCTTGGCCAGCTCAGGGACGAATTCACCCCTCCACTTT. Translated, it gives CASSLASSGTNSPLHF.

Many counts were recorded for this clonotype. The V call is TRBV7-2, the J call TRBJ2-3; 8 nucleotides line up with TRBD2. Germline CDR1 reads SGHTA; CDR2 reads FQGNSA. V shed 1 base, J shed 4 bases, and the junction held 7 bases outside the gene matches. CDR3 length: 16 amino acids. The CDR3 region is CASSLVGSGGADTQYF. In nucleotides, the CDR3 is TGTGCCAGCAGCTTAGTGGGCAGCGGGGGAGCAGATACGCAGTATTTT.

This clonotype has more than one count but fewer than ten. The V call is TRBV18, the J call TRBJ1-4; D gene unclear. This CDR3 spans 12 amino acids. Trimming took 6 bases from V and 8 from J, leaving 10 bases between them. CDR1 KGHSH and CDR2 LQKENI come from the germline V gene. This chain's CDR3 is CASSLDREKLFF. The CDR3 region has the DNA TGTGCCAGCTCCCTAGACCGGGAAAAACTGTTTTTT. Full variable domain (rest looked up from reference TRBV18 and TRBJ1-4): NAGVMQNPRHLVRRRGQEARLRCSPMKGHSHVYWYRQLPEEGLKFMVYLQKENIIDESGMPKERFSAEFPKEGPSILRIQQVVRGDSAAYFCASSLDREKLFFGSGTQLSVL.

This clonotype occurred once. A much larger clone sits a single nucleotide away, making a read error possible. V usage is TRBV12-3 or TRBV12-4 and J usage is TRBJ2-1, with 13 nucleotides matching TRBD2. CDR3 size: 16 residues. CDR3 sequence (DNA): TGTGCCAGCAGCGCCCCGGGACTAGCGGGGTACAATGAGCGGTTCTTC. Amino acid sequence: CASSAPGLAGYNERFF.

This clonotype was counted at least ten times. The gene calls are TRBV28 and TRBJ1-1, with a possible D match to TRBD1 (5 bases). CDR1 is MDHEN, CDR2 SYDVKM, per germline. Trimming shortened V by 5 bases and J by 3 bases, and 16 bases separated the two germline ends. The CDR3 covers 15 residues. The CDR3 here is CASSLPLGADTEAFF. Written as DNA, the CDR3 is TGTGCCAGCAGTCTTCCACTAGGGGCGGACACTGAAGCTTTCTTT. The whole variable domain, remainder taken from reference TRBV28 and TRBJ1-1, is DVKVTQSSRYLVKRTGEKVFLECVQDMDHENMFWYRQDPGLGLRLIYFSYDVKMKEKGDIPEGYSVSREKKERFSLILESASTNQTSMYLCASSLPLGADTEAFFGQGTRLTVV.